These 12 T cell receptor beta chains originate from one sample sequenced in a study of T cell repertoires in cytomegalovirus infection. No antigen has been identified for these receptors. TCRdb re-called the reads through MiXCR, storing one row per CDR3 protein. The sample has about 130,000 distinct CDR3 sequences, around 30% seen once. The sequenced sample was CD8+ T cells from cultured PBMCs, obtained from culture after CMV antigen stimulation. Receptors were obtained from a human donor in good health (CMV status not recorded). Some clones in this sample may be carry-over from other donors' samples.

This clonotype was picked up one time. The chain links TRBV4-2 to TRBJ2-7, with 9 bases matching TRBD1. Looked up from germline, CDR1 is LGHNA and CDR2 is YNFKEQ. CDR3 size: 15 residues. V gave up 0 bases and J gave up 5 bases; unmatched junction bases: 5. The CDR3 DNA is TGTGCCAGCAGCCAAGAAGCTCGGACAGGGGACGAGCAGTACTTC. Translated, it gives CASSQEARTGDEQYF.

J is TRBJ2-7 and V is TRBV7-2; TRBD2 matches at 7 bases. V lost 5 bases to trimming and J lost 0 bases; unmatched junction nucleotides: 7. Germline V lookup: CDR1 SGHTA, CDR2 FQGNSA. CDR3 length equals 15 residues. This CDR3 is CASSPGSGFSYEQYF. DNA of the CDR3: TGTGCCAGCAGCCCCGGTAGCGGGTTCTCCTACGAGCAGTACTTC.

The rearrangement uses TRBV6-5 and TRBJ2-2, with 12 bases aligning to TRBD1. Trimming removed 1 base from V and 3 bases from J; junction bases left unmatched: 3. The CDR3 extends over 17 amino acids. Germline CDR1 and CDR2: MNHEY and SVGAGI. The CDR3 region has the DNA TGTGCCAGCAGTTACTGGGACAGGGGGCGCGACACCGGGGAGCTGTTTTTT. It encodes CASSYWDRGRDTGELFF.

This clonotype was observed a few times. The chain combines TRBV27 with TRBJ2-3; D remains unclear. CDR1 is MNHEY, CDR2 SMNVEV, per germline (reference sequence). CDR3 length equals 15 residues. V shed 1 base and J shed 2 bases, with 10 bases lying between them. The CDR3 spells CASSLYPRATDTQYF. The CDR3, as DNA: TGTGCCAGCAGTTTATATCCGAGAGCCACAGATACGCAGTATTTT.

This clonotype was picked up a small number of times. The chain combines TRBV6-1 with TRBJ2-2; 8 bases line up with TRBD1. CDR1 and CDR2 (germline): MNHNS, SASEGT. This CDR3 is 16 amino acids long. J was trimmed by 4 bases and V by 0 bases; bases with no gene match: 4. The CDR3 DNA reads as TGTGCCAGCAGTGAAGCCAGGGACAGGCGCACCGGGGAGCTGTTTTTT. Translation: CASSEARDRRTGELFF.

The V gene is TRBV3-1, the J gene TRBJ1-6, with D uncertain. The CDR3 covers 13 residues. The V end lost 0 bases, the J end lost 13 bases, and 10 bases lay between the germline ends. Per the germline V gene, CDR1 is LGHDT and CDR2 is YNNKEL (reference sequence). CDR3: CASSQEPFSPLHF. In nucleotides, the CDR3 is TGTGCCAGCAGCCAAGAGCCCTTCTCGCCCCTCCACTTT.

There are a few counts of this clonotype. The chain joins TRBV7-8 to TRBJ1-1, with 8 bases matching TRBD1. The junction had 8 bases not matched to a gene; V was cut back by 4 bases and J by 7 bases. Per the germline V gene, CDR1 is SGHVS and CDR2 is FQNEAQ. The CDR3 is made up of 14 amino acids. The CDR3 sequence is CASSYRGDRGEAFF. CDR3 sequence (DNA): TGTGCCAGCAGCTATCGCGGAGACAGGGGTGAAGCTTTCTTT.

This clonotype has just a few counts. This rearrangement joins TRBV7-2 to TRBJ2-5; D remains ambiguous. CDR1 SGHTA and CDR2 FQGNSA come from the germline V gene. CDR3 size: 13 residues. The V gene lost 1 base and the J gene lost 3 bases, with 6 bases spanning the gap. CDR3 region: CASSLGLKETQYF. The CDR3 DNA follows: TGTGCCAGCAGCTTAGGTCTGAAAGAGACCCAGTACTTC.

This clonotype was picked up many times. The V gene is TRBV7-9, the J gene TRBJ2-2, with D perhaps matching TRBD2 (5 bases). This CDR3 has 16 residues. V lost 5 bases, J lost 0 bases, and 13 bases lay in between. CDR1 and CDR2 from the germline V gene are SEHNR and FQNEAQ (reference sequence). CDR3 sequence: CASSATGIPNTGELFF. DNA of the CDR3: TGTGCCAGCAGCGCGACCGGGATCCCGAACACCGGGGAGCTGTTTTTT.

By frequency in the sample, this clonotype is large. The CDR3 bases are TGTGCCAGCAGCCTGGACAGTAACCTTAAGACCCTCCACTTT. Its protein product is CASSLDSNLKTLHF. V is TRBV5-5 and J is TRBJ1-6; maybe TRBD1 (6 bases). With 4 bases removed from V and 14 bases from J, the gap between germline ends came to 19 bases. This CDR3 contains 14 residues. CDR1 is SGHKS, CDR2 YYEKEE, per germline (reference sequence).

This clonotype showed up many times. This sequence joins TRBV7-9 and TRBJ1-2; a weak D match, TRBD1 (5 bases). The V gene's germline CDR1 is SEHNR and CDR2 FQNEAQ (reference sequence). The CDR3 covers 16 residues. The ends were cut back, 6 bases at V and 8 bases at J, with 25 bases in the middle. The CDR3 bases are TGTGCCAGCAGTCCAAGGGCTCAGGGCACCTACGTGGGCTACACCTTC. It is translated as CASSPRAQGTYVGYTF.

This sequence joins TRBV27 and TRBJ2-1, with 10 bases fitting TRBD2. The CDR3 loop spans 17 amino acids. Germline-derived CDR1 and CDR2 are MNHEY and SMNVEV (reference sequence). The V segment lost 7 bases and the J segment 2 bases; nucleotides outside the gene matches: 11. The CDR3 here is CASTLTSGSRPYNEQFF. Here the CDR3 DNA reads TGTGCCAGCACCTTGACTAGCGGGTCTAGGCCCTACAATGAGCAGTTCTTC.